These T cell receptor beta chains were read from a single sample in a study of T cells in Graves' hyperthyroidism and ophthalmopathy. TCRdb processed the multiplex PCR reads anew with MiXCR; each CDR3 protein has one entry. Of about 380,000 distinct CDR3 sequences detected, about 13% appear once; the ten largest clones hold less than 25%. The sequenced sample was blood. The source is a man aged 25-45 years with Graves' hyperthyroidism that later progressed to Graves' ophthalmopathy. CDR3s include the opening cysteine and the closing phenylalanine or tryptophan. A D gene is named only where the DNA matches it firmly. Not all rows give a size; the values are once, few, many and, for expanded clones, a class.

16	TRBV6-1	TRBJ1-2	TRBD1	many	CASSHGTGVLRSGYTF	TGTGCCAGCAGTCACGGGACAGGGGTCCTCAGAAGTGGCTACACCTTC
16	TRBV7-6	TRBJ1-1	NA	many	CASSFDSSRLNTEAFF	TGTGCCAGCAGCTTCGATTCGTCCAGGCTGAACACTGAAGCTTTCTTT
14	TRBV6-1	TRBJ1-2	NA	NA	CASSEERGSYGYTF	TGTGCCAGCAGTGAAGAAAGAGGGAGCTATGGCTACACCTTC
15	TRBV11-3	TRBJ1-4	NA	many	CASSSMDTLVGKLFF	TGTGCCAGCAGCTCCATGGACACCCTGGTAGGAAAACTGTTTTTT
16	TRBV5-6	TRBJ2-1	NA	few	CASSLSYMSSYNEQFF	TGTGCCAGCAGCTTGTCGTACATGAGCTCCTACAATGAGCAGTTCTTC
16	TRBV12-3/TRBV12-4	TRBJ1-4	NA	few	CASNYQGISANEKLFF	TGTGCCAGCAATTATCAGGGTATTTCAGCTAATGAAAAACTGTTTTTT
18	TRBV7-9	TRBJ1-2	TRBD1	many	CASSLRQRRDRGTYGYTF	TGTGCCAGCAGCTTAAGGCAACGGCGGGACAGGGGCACATACGGCTACACCTTC
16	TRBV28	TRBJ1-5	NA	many	CASSQLLGAVDQPQHF	TGTGCCAGCAGTCAACTACTAGGGGCTGTAGATCAGCCCCAGCATTTT
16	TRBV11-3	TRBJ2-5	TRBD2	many	CASSRGLAGLQETQYF	TGTGCCAGCAGCCGCGGACTAGCGGGACTACAAGAGACCCAGTACTTC
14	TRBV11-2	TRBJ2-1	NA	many	CASSFRGGHNEQFF	TGTGCCAGCAGCTTTCGCGGGGGCCACAATGAGCAGTTCTTC
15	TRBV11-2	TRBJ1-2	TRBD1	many	CASRFTPGQQAGYTF	TGTGCCAGCAGATTTACCCCGGGACAGCAAGCCGGCTACACCTTC
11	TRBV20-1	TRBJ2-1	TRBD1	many	CSATRGREQFF	TGCAGTGCTACCAGGGGGCGCGAGCAGTTCTTC
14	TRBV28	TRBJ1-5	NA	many	CASSLVAANQPQHF	TGTGCCAGCAGTTTGGTGGCGGCCAATCAGCCCCAGCATTTT
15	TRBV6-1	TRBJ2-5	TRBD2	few	CASRVTSGGQETQYF	TGTGCCAGCAGGGTGACTAGCGGGGGACAAGAGACCCAGTACTTC
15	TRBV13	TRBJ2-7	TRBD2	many	CASRPSGGLTYEQYF	TGTGCCAGCAGACCTAGCGGGGGGTTAACCTACGAGCAGTACTTC
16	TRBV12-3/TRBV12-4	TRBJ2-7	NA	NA	CASSSGRSRLSYEQYF	TGTGCCAGCAGTTCCGGACGTTCCCGTCTGTCCTACGAGCAGTACTTC
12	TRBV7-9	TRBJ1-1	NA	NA	CASSLHNTEAFF	TGTGCCAGCAGCCTCCACAACACTGAAGCTTTCTTT
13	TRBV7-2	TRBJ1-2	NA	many	CASSFSTSYGYTF	TGTGCCAGCAGCTTTTCCACGAGCTATGGCTACACCTTC
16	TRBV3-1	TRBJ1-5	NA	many	CASSQESFDGNQPQHF	TGTGCCAGCAGCCAAGAGAGCTTTGATGGCAATCAGCCCCAGCATTTT
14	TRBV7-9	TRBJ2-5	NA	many	CASSLSRLEETQYF	TGTGCCAGCAGCTTATCTCGGCTTGAGGAGACCCAGTACTTC
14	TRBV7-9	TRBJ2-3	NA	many	CASSLIVFTDTQYF	TGTGCCAGCAGCTTAATAGTATTCACAGATACGCAGTATTTT
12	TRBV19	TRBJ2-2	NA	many	CASSIGTGELFF	TGTGCCAGCTCTATAGGCACCGGGGAGCTGTTTTTT
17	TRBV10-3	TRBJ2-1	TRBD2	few	CAISEDRSSGGAGEQFF	TGTGCCATCAGTGAGGACCGTTCGAGCGGGGGGGCAGGTGAGCAGTTCTTC
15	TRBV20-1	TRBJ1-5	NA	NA	CSAAAGGAQDQPQHF	TGCAGTGCCGCGGCGGGGGGAGCCCAAGATCAGCCCCAGCATTTT
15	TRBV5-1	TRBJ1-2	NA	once	CASSSNTNKVYGYTF	TGCGCCAGCAGCTCAAACACCAATAAAGTCTATGGCTACACCTTC
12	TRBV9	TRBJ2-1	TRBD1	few	CASGQGGGEQFF	TGTGCCAGCGGACAGGGCGGTGGTGAGCAGTTCTTC
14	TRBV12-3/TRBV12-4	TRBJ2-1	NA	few	CASSPPQGGNEQFF	TGTGCCAGCAGTCCCCCCCAGGGGGGCAATGAGCAGTTCTTC
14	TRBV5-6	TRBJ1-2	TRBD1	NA	CASSRDRGFYGYTF	TGTGCCAGCAGCAGGGACAGGGGATTCTATGGCTACACCTTC
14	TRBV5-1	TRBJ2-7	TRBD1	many	CASSPGQISYEQYF	TGCGCCAGCAGCCCGGGACAGATTTCCTACGAGCAGTACTTC
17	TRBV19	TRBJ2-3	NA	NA	CASSISPPDASTDTQYF	TGTGCCAGTAGTATATCCCCCCCAGATGCTAGCACAGATACGCAGTATTTT
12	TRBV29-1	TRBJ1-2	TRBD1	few	CSADRDNYGYTF	TGCAGCGCGGACAGGGATAACTATGGCTACACCTTC
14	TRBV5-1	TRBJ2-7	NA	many	CASRPTLGAYEQYF	TGCGCCAGCAGACCCACGCTGGGAGCCTACGAGCAGTACTTC
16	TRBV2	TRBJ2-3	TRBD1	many	CASPPGTGDSTDTQYF	TGTGCCAGCCCCCCCGGTACAGGGGATTCCACAGATACGCAGTATTTT
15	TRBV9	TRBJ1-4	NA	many	CASSVGGSSNEKLFF	TGTGCCAGCAGCGTAGGGGGAAGTTCCAATGAAAAACTGTTTTTT
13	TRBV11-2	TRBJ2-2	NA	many	CASSPGRIGELFF	TGTGCCAGCAGTCCCGGAAGGATCGGGGAGCTGTTTTTT
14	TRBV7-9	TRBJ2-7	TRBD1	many	CASSLEGQGGEQYF	TGTGCCAGCAGCTTAGAGGGACAGGGAGGCGAGCAGTACTTC
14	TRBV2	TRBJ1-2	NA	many	CASMLGRGSYGYTF	TGTGCCAGCATGCTCGGCCGAGGGTCCTATGGCTACACCTTC
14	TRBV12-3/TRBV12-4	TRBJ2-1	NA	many	CASSFIRGSFEQFF	TGTGCCAGCAGTTTCATTAGGGGTTCGTTTGAGCAGTTCTTC
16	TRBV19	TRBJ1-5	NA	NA	CASSDPWGIHTQPQHF	TGTGCCAGTAGTGACCCTTGGGGCATTCATACTCAGCCCCAGCATTTT
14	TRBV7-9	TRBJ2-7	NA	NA	CASSFVGNSYEQYF	TGTGCCAGCAGCTTTGTGGGAAACTCCTACGAGCAGTACTTC
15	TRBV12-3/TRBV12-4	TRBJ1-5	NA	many	CASSLGGAFDQPQHF	TGTGCCAGCAGTTTAGGGGGGGCGTTCGATCAGCCCCAGCATTTT
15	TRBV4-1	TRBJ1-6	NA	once	CASSRIGSYNSPLHF	TGCGCCAGCAGCCGGATAGGGAGTTATAATTCACCCCTCCACTTT
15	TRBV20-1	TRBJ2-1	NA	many	CSANPQRGDNNEQFF	TGCAGTGCTAACCCCCAGAGGGGGGACAACAATGAGCAGTTCTTC
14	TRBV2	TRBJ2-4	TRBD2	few	CASSASGGVNIQYF	TGTGCCAGCAGTGCTAGCGGGGGGGTGAACATTCAGTACTTC
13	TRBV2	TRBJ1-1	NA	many	CASILAGGGTAFF	TGTGCCAGCATTCTAGCGGGTGGGGGGACCGCTTTCTTT
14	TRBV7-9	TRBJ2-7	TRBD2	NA	CASSLGGGSNEQYF	TGTGCCAGCAGCTTAGGGGGGGGTTCTAACGAGCAGTACTTC
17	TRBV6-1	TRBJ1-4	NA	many	CASSELGARQANEKLFF	TGTGCCAGCAGTGAGTTAGGGGCTCGCCAGGCTAATGAAAAACTGTTTTTT
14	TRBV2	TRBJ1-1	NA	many	CASSVGRGNTEAFF	TGTGCCAGCAGTGTGGGCAGGGGGAACACTGAAGCTTTCTTT
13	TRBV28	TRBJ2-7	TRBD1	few	CASRRQGMNEQYF	TGTGCCAGCAGACGACAGGGGATGAACGAGCAGTACTTC
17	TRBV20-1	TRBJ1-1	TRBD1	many	CSARDEDRVPRNTEAFF	TGCAGTGCTAGAGATGAAGACAGGGTACCGCGGAACACTGAAGCTTTCTTT
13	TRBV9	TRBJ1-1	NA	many	CASSVGGSTEAFF	TGTGCCAGCAGCGTAGGAGGGAGCACTGAAGCTTTCTTT
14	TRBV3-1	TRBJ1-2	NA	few	CASSPNTGWDGYTF	TGTGCCAGCAGCCCAAACACAGGGTGGGATGGCTACACCTTC